Below, 19 T cell receptor beta chains from the same sample are listed, as sequenced in a study of breast tumors, draining lymph nodes, adjacent tissues. TCRdb reprocessed the multiplex PCR reads with MiXCR, giving one entry per CDR3 protein. The data hold 30,000 to 40,000 distinct CDR3 sequences, with roughly two thirds observed a single time. The sequenced sample was breast tumor tissue. Receptor source: a female donor with breast cancer. Some clones in this sample may be carry-over from other donors' samples.

This clonotype was seen at least ten times. The chain is built from TRBV28 and TRBJ1-2; TRBD1 aligns across 8 bases. Germline assignment: CDR1 MDHEN and CDR2 SYDVKM. V was clipped by 3 bases and J by 3 bases; unmatched bases: 3. The CDR3 is 14 residues long. This CDR3 reads CASSLTGDYYGYTF. Here the CDR3 DNA reads TGTGCCAGCAGTTTGACAGGGGACTACTATGGCTACACCTTC.

This chain links TRBV9 with TRBJ2-3, with a weak D call TRBD1 (6 bases). The CDR3 is made up of 14 amino acids. The V gene lost 0 bases and the J gene lost 4 bases, with 9 bases spanning the gap. Per germline, CDR1 SGDLS and CDR2 YYNGEE. The CDR3 is CASSVDGGPDTQYF. CDR3 in DNA: TGTGCCAGCAGCGTAGATGGGGGCCCAGATACGCAGTATTTT.

CDR3 protein: CASSRLDTQYF. CDR3 in DNA: TGTGCCAGCAGCCGTCTGGATACGCAGTATTTT. The chain recombines TRBV6-6 with TRBJ2-3; D remains unclear. CDR1 is MNHNY, CDR2 SVGAGI, per germline (reference sequence). The CDR3 totals 11 residues. Trimming left V 6 bases short and J 6 bases short, with 7 bases between.

The chain joins TRBV24-1 to TRBJ2-1; possible D gene TRBD1, 6 bases. V lost 5 bases to trimming and J lost 0 bases, with 10 bases between them. Per germline, CDR1 KGHDR and CDR2 SFDVKD. This CDR3 region has 15 residues. CDR3 DNA sequence: TGTGCCACCAGTGTCCGGGACAACTCCTACAATGAGCAGTTCTTC. Translation: CATSVRDNSYNEQFF.

This clonotype was counted at least ten times. The chain couples TRBV5-5 to TRBJ2-3; the match to TRBD1 covers 8 bases. The CDR3 totals 16 residues. The V gene end was trimmed by 4 bases and the J gene end by 2 bases; junction bases not matched to a gene: 9. Germline lookup yields CDR1 SGHKS and CDR2 YYEKEE (reference sequence). The CDR3 spells CASSHWTGWDTDTQYF. The CDR3 DNA is TGTGCCAGCAGCCATTGGACAGGGTGGGACACAGATACGCAGTATTTT.

The genes are TRBV7-2 and TRBJ1-2, with 9 positions matching TRBD1. This CDR3 is 16 amino acids long. The V and J ends lost 4 bases and 3 bases, in that order; junction bases with no gene match: 9. CDR1 is SGHTA and CDR2 is FQGNSA in the germline V gene. The CDR3 loop is CASSSWMDRGYYGYTF. The CDR3 coding sequence is TGTGCCAGCAGCTCATGGATGGACAGGGGTTACTATGGCTACACCTTC. The full variable domain, rest sourced from reference TRBV7-2 and TRBJ1-2, is GAGVSQSPSNKVTEKGKDVELRCDPISGHTALYWYRQSLGQGLEFLIYFQGNSAPDKSGLPSDRFSAERTGGSVSTLTIQRTQQEDSAVYLCASSSWMDRGYYGYTFGSGTRLTVV.

This clonotype was observed a handful of times. The chain has TRBV11-2 and TRBJ2-3; 10 nucleotides match TRBD1. V was clipped by 1 base and J by 1 base; unmatched bases: 5. The germline gives CDR1 SGHAT, CDR2 FQNNGV. CDR3 length: 17 residues. The CDR3 region has the DNA TGTGCCAGCAGCTTAGTTTCCGGGACAGGGGGCACAGATACGCAGTATTTT. Translation: CASSLVSGTGGTDTQYF. The variable domain in full, completed from reference TRBV11-2 and TRBJ2-3, reads EAGVAQSPRYKIIEKRQSVAFWCNPISGHATLYWYQQILGQGPKLLIQFQNNGVVDDSQLPKDRFSAERLKGVDSTLKIQPAKLEDSAVYLCASSLVSGTGGTDTQYFGPGTRLTVL.

The gene calls are TRBV2 and TRBJ2-7; 7 bases map to TRBD1. Germline CDR1 and CDR2: SNHLY and FYNNEI. The CDR3 sequence is 15 residues long. After removal of 7 bases from V and 0 bases from J, the junction contained 9 bases not matched to a gene. The CDR3 coding sequence is TGTGCCAGCATCTCTGGGACAGAGAGCTCCTACGAGCAGTACTTC. Translated, it gives CASISGTESSYEQYF.

By share of the sample, this clonotype is medium-sized. The V and J genes are TRBV4-2 and TRBJ2-7, with a tentative D call TRBD1 (5 bases). Per the germline V gene, CDR1 is LGHNA and CDR2 is YNFKEQ. The CDR3 consists of 14 residues. In DNA, the CDR3 is TGTGCCAGCAGCCAAGATCACGGCAGGGTCCTGCCGGAGGTC. The encoded protein is CASSQDHGRVLPEV.

About this clonotype: This CDR3 fails to terminate in the conserved phenylalanine or tryptophan, so it likely reflects a read error. J is TRBJ2-1 and V is TRBV20-1; D possibly corresponds to TRBD2 (6 bases). The CDR3 runs to 15 residues. V lost 6 bases, J lost 7 bases, and 22 bases lay in between. Germline V CDR1 and CDR2: DFQATT, SNEGSKA (reference sequence). In nucleotides, the CDR3 is TGCAGTGCCCAAGATTTGGGACTCCCTCGAAATGAGCAGTTCTTG. Protein sequence: CSAQDLGLPRNEQFL.

V gene TRBV2 combines with J gene TRBJ2-3; the match to TRBD1 covers 7 bases. There are 14 residues in the CDR3. The junction had 5 bases not matched to a gene; V was cut back by 6 bases and J by 2 bases. Germline-derived CDR1 and CDR2 are SNHLY and FYNNEI. As DNA, the CDR3 is TGTGCCAGCAGGAGACAGGGCCCCACAGATACGCAGTATTTT. Encoded protein: CASRRQGPTDTQYF.

Notes on this clonotype: One end of the junction does not line up with germline, which may come from a read error. The chain combines TRBV5-1 with TRBJ2-7; a possible D gene is TRBD1 (6 bases). Germline lookup yields CDR1 SGHRS and CDR2 YFSETQ. The CDR3 sequence is 17 residues long. The CDR3 reads CASSSVRDRLSSYEQYF. The CDR3 nucleotides read TGTGCCAGCAGTTCGGTAAGAGACAGGCTCTCGTCCTACGAGCAGTACTTC.

This clonotype was counted at least ten times. The chain is built from TRBV4-1 and TRBJ1-2; D not certain. The CDR3 is 13 amino acids. The germline V gene has CDR1 MGHRA and CDR2 YSYEKL. Trimming took off 1 base at V and 8 bases at J, with 11 bases between the two ends. The CDR3 region is CASSQGPFSGYTF. The CDR3 region has the DNA TGCGCCAGCAGCCAAGGCCCTTTCAGCGGCTACACCTTC.

The chain has TRBV11-2 and TRBJ2-3; 8 bases agree with TRBD2. The CDR3 consists of 17 residues. From germline, CDR1 is SGHAT and CDR2 FQNNGV. Losses at the gene ends were 4 bases for V and 5 bases for J; bases not matched to a gene: 14. CDR3 amino acids: CASSWGRGAGELDTQYF. The DNA for the CDR3 is TGTGCCAGCAGCTGGGGGCGTGGAGCGGGAGAACTAGATACGCAGTATTTT.

The chain employs TRBV6-5 and TRBJ2-5; no reliable D call. Germline assignment: CDR1 MNHEY and CDR2 SVGAGI. V was cut by 2 bases and J by 2 bases, with 3 bases left in between. The CDR3 is 12 amino acids. The CDR3 sequence is CASSYGQETQYF. The DNA of the CDR3 is TGTGCCAGCAGTTACGGGCAAGAGACCCAGTACTTC.

This chain links TRBV7-9 with TRBJ1-2; D is ambiguous. The V gene lost 4 bases and the J gene lost 6 bases, with 12 bases spanning the gap. Germline CDR1 reads SEHNR; CDR2 reads FQNEAQ (reference sequence). This CDR3 has 13 residues. The CDR3 protein is CASSWSVSDGYTF. For the CDR3, the DNA is TGTGCCAGCAGCTGGAGTGTGTCGGATGGCTACACCTTC.

The V call is TRBV4-3, the J call TRBJ2-3, with a possible D match to TRBD2 (5 bases). Trimming took 0 bases from V and 6 from J, leaving 13 bases between them. Germline V lookup: CDR1 LGHNA, CDR2 YSLEER. The CDR3 covers 15 residues. CDR3 region: CASSQEEGSSDTQYF. For the CDR3, the DNA is TGCGCCAGCAGCCAAGAGGAAGGGAGTTCTGATACGCAGTATTTT.

Many counts were recorded for this clonotype. In nucleotides, the CDR3 is TGTGCCAGCAGCTTGGGTAGTCTGGGTCCCACAGATACGCAGTATTTT. It is translated as CASSLGSLGPTDTQYF. V is TRBV5-6 and J is TRBJ2-3; D gene ambiguous. CDR1 is SGHDT and CDR2 is YYEEEE in the germline V gene. This CDR3 contains 16 residues. V lost 0 bases, J lost 2 bases, and 13 bases lay in between. Looking up the rest from reference TRBV5-6 and TRBJ2-3 gives the full variable domain: DAGVTQSPTHLIKTRGQQVTLRCSPKSGHDTVSWYQQALGQGPQFIFQYYEEEERQRGNFPDRFSGHQFPNYSSELNVNALLLGDSALYLCASSLGSLGPTDTQYFGPGTRLTVL.

The chain joins TRBV20-1 to TRBJ2-3, with 11 bases aligning to TRBD2. Germline assignment: CDR1 DFQATT and CDR2 SNEGSKA (reference sequence). J lost 4 bases, V lost 4 bases, and 10 bases had no gene match. The CDR3 extends over 16 amino acids. The CDR3 DNA sequence: TGCAGTGCTATGTGGACTAGCGGGTGGGGAGCAGATACGCAGTATTTT. Its translation is CSAMWTSGWGADTQYF.